This T cell receptor (beta chain) was sequenced during a study of blood T cell repertoires in COVID-19. Study overall: Samples came from the United States, Italy and Spain, spanning acute and convalescent COVID-19. Nucleic acid was either cDNA or gDNA, and it came from T cells, B-cell-depleted T cells, or PBMCs.

Under the authors' procedure: By means of reference gene primer amplification, nucleated cell counts were estimated. The repertoire was sequenced with immunoSEQ multiplex PCR; TCRdb's copy has only in-frame clones and lacks some. For V, J and clone size, that table is used; D and trimming come from the DNA. The table has 150,000 to 170,000 clones, about 90% seen once. V lost 1 base and J lost 0, with 12 bases in between. The CDR3 contains 15 residues. Germline V CDR1 and CDR2: GTSNPN, SVGIG (reference sequence). The chain recombines TRBV30 with TRBJ1-2, with D maybe TRBD1 (6 bases). This clonotype was sampled from a man between 45 and 60 years old with acute or convalescent COVID-19. The sample comprised peripheral blood. The DNA for the CDR3 is TGTGCCTGGAGTGAGGGGGTAGGTCCTAACTATGGCTACACCTTC. Protein: CAWSEGVGPNYGYTF.